These 4 T cell receptor beta chains share one sample of origin, sequenced in a study of cytomegalovirus exposure and HLA in healthy donors. Vbeta (60) and Jbeta (13) primers were used in the PCR. Produced via immunoSEQ multiplex PCR; TCRdb's table is partial and in-frame only. The repertoire holds about 200,000 clones, with approximately 78% as singletons. What was sequenced was PBMCs. These receptors came from a middle-aged woman in good health and CMV-seronegative.

The chain recombines TRBV15 with TRBJ1-3, with D possibly TRBD1 on 5 matching bases. This CDR3 has 15 residues. Trimming removed 6 bases from V and 0 bases from J, with 12 bases in between. Germline CDR1 LNHNV, CDR2 YYDKDF (reference sequence). CDR3 sequence: CATSAGTSSGNTIYF. The CDR3 DNA follows: TGTGCCACCAGTGCAGGGACTAGCTCTGGAAACACCATATATTTT.

This chain connects TRBV9 to TRBJ1-4; the match to TRBD1 covers 7 bases. Germline CDR1 and CDR2: SGDLS and YYNGEE. Germline trimming cut 4 bases from V and 5 bases from J; bases unmatched to any gene: 5. This CDR3 is built from 14 residues. This CDR3 reads CASSIGTDNEKLFF. The CDR3 DNA is TGTGCCAGCAGCATTGGGACAGACAATGAAAAACTGTTTTTT.

J is TRBJ2-4 and V is TRBV2; D may be TRBD2 (5 bases). This CDR3 contains 14 residues. V was trimmed by 4 bases and J by 3 bases, leaving 10 bases between them. Germline V gene data show CDR1 as SNHLY and CDR2 as FYNNEI. Here the CDR3 reads CASSGEGGKNIQYF. For the CDR3, the DNA is TGTGCCAGCAGTGGAGAGGGTGGCAAAAACATTCAGTACTTC.

This chain uses TRBV19 with TRBJ1-4, with D perhaps matching TRBD1 (5 bases). In germline, CDR1 is LNHDA, CDR2 SQIVND (reference sequence). The CDR3 spans 16 residues. Trimming took 5 bases from V and 11 from J, leaving 24 bases between them. The CDR3 spells CASSPSLDTAPRKLFF. CDR3 nucleotides: TGTGCCAGTAGTCCTTCGCTGGACACCGCGCCTCGGAAACTGTTTTTT. Based on the CDR3 plus reference TRBV19 and TRBJ1-4, the full variable domain is DGGITQSPKYLFRKEGQNVTLSCEQNLNHDAMYWYRQDPGQGLRLIYYSQIVNDFQKGDIAEGYSVSREKKESFPLTVTSAQKNPTAFYLCASSPSLDTAPRKLFFGSGTQLSVL.